This TCR beta chain is drawn from a study of long-term antiretroviral therapy in people with HIV. Whole-study findings and limits: Diversity increased after ART yet remained lower than in transplant donor controls.

The CDR3 is 13 amino acids. Trimming removed 4 bases from V and 3 bases from J, with 9 bases in between. Looked up from germline, CDR1 is LGHNA and CDR2 is YNFKEQ. Survey level was the resolution at which the v3.0 immunoSEQ assay ran. Clones were sequenced by immunoSEQ multiplex PCR, and TCRdb holds only the in-frame ones, with some missing. The repertoire has some 25,000 clones, 85% to 90% of them found once; the top ten carry roughly 5%. This clone was recorded a few times. Antigen unknown. The TCR comes from a man aged 25-45 years with HIV. The sequencing here drew on unsorted PBMCs, taken around 4.6 years after starting antiretroviral therapy. The rearrangement uses TRBV4-2 and TRBJ1-2; unclear D gene. The DNA of the CDR3 is TGTGCCAGCAGCCCCACAAAAGACTATGGCTACACCTTC. Protein product: CASSPTKDYGYTF.